These T cell receptor beta chains were read from a single sample in a study of blood T cell repertoires in COVID-19. Profiled with immunoSEQ multiplex PCR; TCRdb holds only in-frame clones, not every one. The table shows approximately 74,000 clones, with roughly 88% occurring only once. Sequencing input: peripheral blood. These receptor sequences come from a man between 65 and 85 years old with acute or convalescent COVID-19. The CDR3 runs from the conserved cysteine through the conserved F or W. A D gene is named only where the DNA matches it firmly. Clone sizes are given selectively: once, few, many, or a class where the clone is expanded.

clone_size d_call j_call v_call cdr3_length cdr3_nt cdr3_aa
NA NA TRBJ2-3 TRBV4-1 17 TGCGCCAGCAGCCAATTCCCGGGACTGACTAGCACAGATACGCAGTATTTT CASSQFPGLTSTDTQYF
NA TRBD1 TRBJ2-2 TRBV4-3 18 TGCGCCAGCAGCCCCCAAGGCTTTGGGGACAGAGACACCGGGGAGCTGTTTTTT CASSPQGFGDRDTGELFF
NA NA TRBJ1-2 TRBV9 13 TGTGCCAGCAGCGTAGGGCAGAACTATGGCTACACCTTC CASSVGQNYGYTF
NA TRBD2 TRBJ2-1 TRBV25-1 16 TGTGCCAGCAGTGGCGAGGGACTAGTGGAGTCTAATGAGCAGTTCTTC CASSGEGLVESNEQFF
NA TRBD2 TRBJ2-3 TRBV19 12 TGTGCCAGTAGTAGGGACTATTATACGCAGTATTTT CASSRDYYTQYF
NA TRBD2 TRBJ2-7 TRBV5-3 18 TGTGCCAGAAGCTTGGCCGGGACTAGCGGGAGGGAATCCTACGAGCAGTACTTC CARSLAGTSGRESYEQYF
NA NA TRBJ2-1 TRBV5-1 16 TGCGCCAGCAGGCAAATTCCGACAGGATTGGGCAATGAGCAGTTCTTC CASRQIPTGLGNEQFF
NA TRBD1 TRBJ1-2 TRBV7-2 17 TGTGCCAGCAGCCCGCAGACAGGGGGCGCTGGGAACTATGGCTACACCTTC CASSPQTGGAGNYGYTF
few NA TRBJ1-1 TRBV28 15 TGTGCCAGCAGTTTATTGGATACAGGGTTCACTGAAGCTTTCTTT CASSLLDTGFTEAFF
NA TRBD1 TRBJ1-2 TRBV28 14 TGTGCCAGCAGTTTAACCGGGACAGGCTATGGCTACACCTTC CASSLTGTGYGYTF
few NA TRBJ1-1 TRBV7-9 15 TGTGCCAGCAGCTTAACGACAGGCCCCCACACTGAAGCTTTCTTT CASSLTTGPHTEAFF
NA NA TRBJ1-1 TRBV12-3/TRBV12-4 13 TGTGCCAGCAGCGAGGCCGAGAACACTGAAGCTTTCTTT CASSEAENTEAFF
NA NA TRBJ2-2 TRBV5-8 16 TGTGCCAGCAGTTTCCACCCACAGACTACCTTCGGGGAGCTGTTTTTT CASSFHPQTTFGELFF
NA NA TRBJ2-2 TRBV6-5 14 TGTGCCAGCAGTTGGGGGCGGAACACCGGGGAGCTGTTTTTT CASSWGRNTGELFF
NA TRBD1 TRBJ1-5 TRBV19 15 TGTGCCAGTAAACGGGACAGGACTAGCAATCAGCCCCAGCATTTT CASKRDRTSNQPQHF
NA NA TRBJ1-2 TRBV2 11 TGTGCCAGCACCTATGACTATGGCTACACCTTC CASTYDYGYTF
NA NA TRBJ1-1 TRBV6-5 15 TGTGCCAGCAGTTCCCCCGGGTCTTCGAACACTGAAGCTTTCTTT CASSSPGSSNTEAFF
few NA TRBJ2-1 TRBV5-6 13 TGTGCCAGCAGCTTGCGCTACCTGAATGAGCAGTTCTTC CASSLRYLNEQFF
once TRBD2 TRBJ2-1 TRBV9 16 TGTGCCAGCAGCCCCGTGGGGGAGGGTTCCTACAATGAGCAGTTCTTC CASSPVGEGSYNEQFF
NA TRBD1 TRBJ2-6 TRBV6-6 19 TGTGCCAGCAATCGGGACAGGGACGTATTTGTGATAGGGGCCAACGTCCTGACTTTC CASNRDRDVFVIGANVLTF
NA TRBD2 TRBJ2-1 TRBV7-3 14 TGTGCCAGCAGCCCGGGACTAGCGGGGGGGCCTCGGTTCTTC CASSPGLAGGPRFF
NA TRBD1 TRBJ2-7 TRBV7-2 15 TGTGCCAGCAGCGCCGGGACAGCCTCCTCCTACGAGCAGTACTTC CASSAGTASSYEQYF
NA NA TRBJ1-1 TRBV6-2/TRBV6-3 15 TGTGCCAGCAGTCCCCGCGGGGGGATGAACACTGAAGCTTTCTTT CASSPRGGMNTEAFF
NA NA TRBJ2-3 TRBV5-1 12 TGCGCCAGCAGCACCGGGGAGTATACGCAGTATTTT CASSTGEYTQYF
NA NA TRBJ1-1 TRBV6-2/TRBV6-3 14 TGTGCCAGCAGTTACTCGAGGCGGTACACTGAAGCTTTCTTT CASSYSRRYTEAFF
NA NA TRBJ2-1 TRBV19 15 TGTGCCAGTAGGGTGGGGCAGGGAATCTACAATGAGCAGTTCTTC CASRVGQGIYNEQFF
NA NA TRBJ1-2 TRBV7-2 12 TGTGCCAGCAGCTTCAGGGGTGGTGGCTACACCTTC CASSFRGGGYTF
NA NA TRBJ2-2 TRBV5-1 14 TGCGCCAGCAGCCGGGCGGGTCCAGCCGGGGAGCTGTTTTTT CASSRAGPAGELFF
NA NA TRBJ1-5 TRBV19 16 TGTGCCAGTAGTACAGGGGTTGGATTGGGCAATCAGCCCCAGCATTTT CASSTGVGLGNQPQHF
NA TRBD1 TRBJ1-4 TRBV18 18 TGTGCCAGCTCACCCCGACAGCTTGACAGGGCCACTAATGAAAAACTGTTTTTT CASSPRQLDRATNEKLFF
NA TRBD1 TRBJ1-2 TRBV6-5 13 TGTGCCAGCAGTACCTCCGGGACAGGCGGCTACACCTTC CASSTSGTGGYTF
many NA TRBJ2-1 TRBV5-5 13 TGTGCCAGCAGCTTGCAGGGAACCAATGAGCAGTTCTTC CASSLQGTNEQFF
NA NA TRBJ1-1 TRBV5-1 15 TGCGCCAGCAGACTTGACAGCGCATCGAACACTGAAGCTTTCTTT CASRLDSASNTEAFF
few NA TRBJ1-2 TRBV6-5 14 TGTGCCAGCAGTTCGGGGCAGGGGCTGGGCGGCTACACCTTC CASSSGQGLGGYTF
NA TRBD1 TRBJ1-1 TRBV18 15 TGTGCCAGCTCTTTGGGGACAGGGGTGAACACTGAAGCTTTCTTT CASSLGTGVNTEAFF
few NA TRBJ2-2 TRBV9 16 TGTGCCAGCAGCCTAGACTCTTCTCCGAACACCGGGGAGCTGTTTTTT CASSLDSSPNTGELFF
medium-sized TRBD1 TRBJ2-5 TRBV2 17 TGTGCCAGCAGTGAGAGGGTTGGGACAGTGTACCAAGAGACCCAGTACTTC CASSERVGTVYQETQYF
NA NA TRBJ2-1 TRBV5-6 15 TGTGCCAGCAGCTTGGGCGGGCGGACCGACGGGGAGCAGTTCTTC CASSLGGRTDGEQFF
NA TRBD2 TRBJ2-2 TRBV6-2/TRBV6-3 17 TGTGCCAGCAGTTACTTCGGGACTAGGTCAAACACCGGGGAGCTGTTTTTT CASSYFGTRSNTGELFF
NA TRBD1 TRBJ1-2 TRBV19 15 TGTGCCAGTAGTCCGGGCCGACAGGGACGCTATGGCTACACCTTC CASSPGRQGRYGYTF
NA NA TRBJ2-1 TRBV10-3 15 TGTGCCATCAGTGATCAAGCGGCTTTTCAGGGGGAGCAGTTCTTC CAISDQAAFQGEQFF
NA NA TRBJ1-2 TRBV28 14 TGTGCCAGCAGTTTATTCCAGGGCGGCTATGGCTACACCTTC CASSLFQGGYGYTF
NA TRBD1 TRBJ2-7 TRBV5-1 14 TGCGCCAGCGGTTTATCGGGACAGGAGTACGAGCAGTACTTC CASGLSGQEYEQYF
NA NA TRBJ1-4 TRBV20-1 18 TGCAGTGCTAGTCCCTTTACGGGGAACCTCGCAACTAATGAAAAACTGTTTTTT CSASPFTGNLATNEKLFF
once TRBD2 TRBJ2-3 TRBV2 15 TGTGCCAGCAGTGAACAGCTAGCGGGGGCAGATACGCAGTATTTT CASSEQLAGADTQYF
few NA TRBJ2-7 TRBV10-3 12 TGTGCCATCAGTGGAGACAGCTACGAGCAGTACTTC CAISGDSYEQYF
NA NA TRBJ2-7 TRBV11-2 12 TGTGCCAGCAGCTTAGTAGAAGGCACGGGGTACTTC CASSLVEGTGYF
NA NA TRBJ1-1 TRBV30 13 TGTGCCTTCTCGAGAGACAGGAACACTGAAGCTTTCTTT CAFSRDRNTEAFF
NA TRBD1 TRBJ2-7 TRBV6-1 16 TGTGCCAGCAGTGGGGGACCGGGACAGGGGACCTACGAGCAGTACTTC CASSGGPGQGTYEQYF
NA TRBD1 TRBJ2-3 TRBV27 14 TGTGCCAGTACCCGGGACAGGGTCTCCGCTACGCAGTATTTT CASTRDRVSATQYF
NA NA TRBJ1-3 TRBV3-1/TRBV3-2 13 TGTGCCAGCAGCCAGTCGGGGGGAAACACCATATATTTT CASSQSGGNTIYF
NA NA TRBJ2-1 TRBV24-1 14 TGTGCCACCAGTTCGATGGCCCCTTACAATGAGCAGTTCTTC CATSSMAPYNEQFF
NA NA TRBJ2-5 TRBV19 13 TGTGCCAGTAGTATATTAGGGGCGGAGACCCAGTACTTC CASSILGAETQYF
NA NA TRBJ1-2 TRBV2 13 TGTGCCAGCAGTGTAGGAGCTAGCTATGGCTACACCTTC CASSVGASYGYTF
once NA TRBJ2-5 TRBV4-3 15 TGCGCCAGCAGCCTGATGGGGGCGATTAGTGAGACCCAGTACTTC CASSLMGAISETQYF